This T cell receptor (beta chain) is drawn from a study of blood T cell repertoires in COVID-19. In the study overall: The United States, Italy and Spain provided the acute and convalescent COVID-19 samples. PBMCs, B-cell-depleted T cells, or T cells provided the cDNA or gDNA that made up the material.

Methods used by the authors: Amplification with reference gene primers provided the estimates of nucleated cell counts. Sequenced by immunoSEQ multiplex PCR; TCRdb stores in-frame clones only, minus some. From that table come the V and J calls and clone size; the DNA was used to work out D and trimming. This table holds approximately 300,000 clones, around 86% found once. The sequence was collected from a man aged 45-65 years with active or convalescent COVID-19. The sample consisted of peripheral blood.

The CDR3 bases are TGTGCCAGCAGCTTAGCGGGGGGTTTCACAGATACGCAGTATTTT. Protein: CASSLAGGFTDTQYF. The chain has TRBV7-8 and TRBJ2-3, with TRBD2 as a possible D gene (6 bases). V was pared by 0 bases and J by 2 bases, with 9 bases between. From germline, CDR1 is SGHVS and CDR2 FQNEAQ. The CDR3 runs 15 residues. The full variable domain, in which reference TRBV7-8 and TRBJ2-3 provide the parts outside the CDR3, is GAGVSQSPRYKVAKRGQDVALRCDPISGHVSLFWYQQALGQGPEFLTYFQNEAQLDKSGLPSDRFFAERPEGSVSTLKIQRTQQEDSAVYLCASSLAGGFTDTQYFGPGTRLTVL.